The clone carrying this T cell receptor (beta chain) appeared many times. No antigen is known for it. The time point denotes: technical triplicate 3. TCRdb re-called the 5' RACE reads with MiXCR, one entry per CDR3 protein. The sample includes around 30,000 distinct CDR3 sequences, roughly 16% of them seen just once. These data are taken from a study of neurological immune-mediated disorders. Study-wide findings and caveats: CDR3 amino acid sequences found in expanded clones were never shared across subjects, suggesting private repertoires in all groups.

The germline V gene has CDR1 SGHTA and CDR2 FQGNSA. The CDR3 is 15 residues long. V was pared by 2 bases and J by 2 bases, with 11 bases between. The source of this sequence is a female donor with HTLV-1-associated myelopathy (HAM/TSP). This chain links TRBV7-2 with TRBJ2-3; tentative D call: TRBD1 (5 bases). Sequenced material: CD4+ T cells from blood. This chain's CDR3 is CASSLRPRDTDTQYF. CDR3 coding DNA: TGTGCCAGCAGCTTACGGCCCAGGGACACAGATACGCAGTATTTT.